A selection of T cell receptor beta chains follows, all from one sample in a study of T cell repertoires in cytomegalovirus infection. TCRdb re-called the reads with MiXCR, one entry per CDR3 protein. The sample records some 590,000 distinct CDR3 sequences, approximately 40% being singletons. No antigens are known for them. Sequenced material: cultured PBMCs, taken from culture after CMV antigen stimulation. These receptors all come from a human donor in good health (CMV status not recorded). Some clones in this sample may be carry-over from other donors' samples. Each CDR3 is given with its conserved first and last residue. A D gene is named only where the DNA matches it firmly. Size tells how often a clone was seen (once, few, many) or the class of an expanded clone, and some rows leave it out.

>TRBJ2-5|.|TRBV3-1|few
CASSLIVGRSPQEETQYF
TGTGCCAGCAGTCTAATTGTTGGACGGAGCCCTCAAGAAGAGACCCAGTACTTC
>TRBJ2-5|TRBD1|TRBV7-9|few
CASGQGTVKETQYF
TGTGCCAGCGGACAGGGAACCGTGAAAGAGACCCAGTACTTC
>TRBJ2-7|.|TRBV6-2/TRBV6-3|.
CASSPRDHEQYF
TGTGCCAGCAGCCCCCGAGATCACGAGCAGTACTTC
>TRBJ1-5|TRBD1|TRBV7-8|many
CAIPGTAQGTSYSNQPQHF
TGTGCCATCCCCGGGACAGCACAAGGAACAAGCTATAGCAATCAGCCCCAGCATTTT
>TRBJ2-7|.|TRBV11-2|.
CASTLGGGSYEQYF
TGTGCCAGCACCCTCGGGGGAGGATCCTACGAGCAGTACTTC
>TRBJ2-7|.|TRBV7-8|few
CASSTHNYEQYF
TGTGCCAGCAGCACGCATAATTACGAGCAGTACTTC
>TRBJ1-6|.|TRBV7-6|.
CASSPLKGRHSPLHF
TGTGCCAGCAGCCCGTTGAAGGGGCGTCATTCACCCCTCCACTTT
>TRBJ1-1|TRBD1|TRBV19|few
CASRDRWVTEAFF
TGTGCCAGTAGGGACAGGTGGGTCACTGAAGCTTTCTTT
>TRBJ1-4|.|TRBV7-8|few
CASSLDWGARNEKLFF
TGTGCCAGCAGCTTAGATTGGGGGGCTAGGAATGAAAAACTGTTTTTT
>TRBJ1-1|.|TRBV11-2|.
CASSPTEIEAFF
TGTGCCAGCAGCCCGACAGAAATTGAAGCTTTCTTT
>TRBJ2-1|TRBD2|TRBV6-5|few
CASSYGGGGPSYNEQFF
TGTGCCAGCAGTTACGGGGGGGGGGGACCCTCCTACAATGAGCAGTTCTTC
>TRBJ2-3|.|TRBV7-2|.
CASSLALFVTGLTADTQYF
TGTGCCAGCAGCTTAGCGCTGTTTGTTACGGGCCTCACGGCAGATACGCAGTATTTT
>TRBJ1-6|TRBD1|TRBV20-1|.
CSAKGQGGNSPLHF
TGCAGTGCTAAGGGACAGGGTGGTAATTCACCCCTCCACTTT
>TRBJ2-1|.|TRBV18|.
CASSPLGSGPSYNEQFF
TGTGCCAGCTCACCACTTGGGAGCGGTCCCTCCTACAATGAGCAGTTCTTC
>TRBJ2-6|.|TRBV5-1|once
CASSLIPSGANVLTF
TGCGCCAGCAGCTTAATTCCTTCTGGGGCCAACGTCCTGACTTTC
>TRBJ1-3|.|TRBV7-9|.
CASSPAGGVPGNTIYF
TGTGCCAGCAGCCCCGCGGGAGGGGTACCTGGAAACACCATATATTTT
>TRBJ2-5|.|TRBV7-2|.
CAISLERVATQYF
TGTGCCATCAGCTTAGAGCGGGTGGCGACCCAGTACTTC
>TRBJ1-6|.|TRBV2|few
CASLLGGANNSPLHF
TGTGCCAGCCTCCTTGGAGGAGCGAACAATTCACCCCTCCACTTT
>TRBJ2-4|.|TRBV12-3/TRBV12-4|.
CASSQGPGAKNIQYF
TGTGCCAGCAGTCAAGGACCTGGAGCCAAAAACATTCAGTACTTC
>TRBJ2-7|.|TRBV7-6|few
CASIPAGLGSSEYF
TGTGCCAGCATCCCGGCGGGGCTAGGGAGCTCCGAGTACTTC
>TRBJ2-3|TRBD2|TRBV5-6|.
CASSFVASGSDTQYF
TGTGCCAGCAGCTTTGTGGCTAGCGGATCAGATACGCAGTATTTT
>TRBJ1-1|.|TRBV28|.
CASSIGATSEAFF
TGTGCCAGCAGTATCGGGGCGACCTCTGAAGCTTTCTTT
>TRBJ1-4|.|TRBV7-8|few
CASSSSPSGTGEKLFF
TGTGCCAGCAGCTCATCCCCCAGCGGGACGGGTGAAAAACTGTTTTTT
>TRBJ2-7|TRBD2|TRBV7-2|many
CASSSVGGGAYEQYF
TGTGCCAGCAGCTCCGTTGGGGGGGGGGCCTACGAGCAGTACTTC
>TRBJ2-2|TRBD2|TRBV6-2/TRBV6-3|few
CASTLGQLSGISGELFF
TGTGCCAGCACCTTAGGACAGCTTAGCGGGATAAGCGGGGAGCTGTTTTTT
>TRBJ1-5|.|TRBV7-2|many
CARPGSRWQKSVQPQHF
TGTGCCAGACCGGGATCGCGATGGCAGAAATCAGTCCAGCCCCAGCATTTT
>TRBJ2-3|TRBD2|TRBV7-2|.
CASSPGLAGGTRYF
TGTGCCAGCAGCCCGGGACTAGCGGGGGGGACTCGGTATTTT
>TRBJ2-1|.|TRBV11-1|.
CASSSGTHSYNEQFF
TGTGCCAGCAGCTCCGGGACGCACTCCTACAATGAGCAGTTCTTC
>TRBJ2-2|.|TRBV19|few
CASSPQTGELFF
TGTGCCAGTAGTCCTCAAACCGGGGAGCTGTTTTTT
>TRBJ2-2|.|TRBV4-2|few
CASSHTTTSGELFF
TGTGCCAGCAGCCACACCACTACCTCCGGGGAGCTGTTTTTT
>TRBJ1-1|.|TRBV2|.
CASFFDVMNTEAFF
TGTGCCAGCTTTTTTGACGTAATGAACACTGAAGCTTTCTTT
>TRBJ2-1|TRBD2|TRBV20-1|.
CSAGTSAGNEQFF
TGCAGTGCTGGGACTAGCGCGGGCAATGAGCAGTTCTTC
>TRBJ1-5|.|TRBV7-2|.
CASSPVNQPQHF
TGTGCCAGCAGTCCCGTGAATCAGCCCCAGCATTTT
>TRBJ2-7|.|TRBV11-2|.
CASSFWPVSSYEQYF
TGTGCCAGCAGCTTCTGGCCGGTTAGCTCCTACGAGCAGTACTTC
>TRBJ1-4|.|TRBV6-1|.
CASSALRGEKLFF
TGTGCCAGCAGCGCTCTCAGGGGTGAAAAACTGTTTTTT
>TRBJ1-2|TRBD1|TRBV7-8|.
CASSGRTGYSGYTF
TGTGCCAGCAGCGGCCGGACAGGGTATTCTGGCTACACCTTC
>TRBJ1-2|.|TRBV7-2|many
CASRDGQFYTF
TGTGCCAGCAGAGATGGACAGTTCTACACCTTC
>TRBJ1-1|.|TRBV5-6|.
CASSLDWEEAFF
TGTGCCAGCAGCTTGGACTGGGAGGAAGCTTTCTTT
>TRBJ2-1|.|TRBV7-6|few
CASSPPASSYNEQFF
TGTGCCAGCAGCCCGCCGGCCAGCTCCTACAATGAGCAGTTCTTC
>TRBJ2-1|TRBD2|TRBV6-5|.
CASSYVAGGLNNEQFF
TGTGCCAGCAGTTACGTAGCGGGGGGGCTCAACAATGAGCAGTTCTTC
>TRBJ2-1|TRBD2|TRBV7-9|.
CASSLAPASGGANEQFF
TGTGCCAGCAGCTTAGCGCCGGCTAGCGGGGGGGCCAATGAGCAGTTCTTC
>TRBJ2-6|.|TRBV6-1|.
CASTLGFSGANVLTF
TGTGCCAGCACCCTAGGGTTCTCTGGGGCCAACGTCCTGACTTTC
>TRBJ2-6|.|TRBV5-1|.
CASSLTASGANVLTF
TGCGCCAGCAGCTTGACAGCCTCTGGGGCCAACGTCCTGACTTTC
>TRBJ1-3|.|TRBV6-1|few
CASKRGPGVGNTIYF
TGTGCCAGCAAGCGGGGGCCCGGAGTTGGAAACACCATATATTTT
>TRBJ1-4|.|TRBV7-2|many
CASSAAGIRDEKLFF
TGTGCCAGCAGCGCAGCCGGGATCAGAGATGAAAAACTGTTTTTT
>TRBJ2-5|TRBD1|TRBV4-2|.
CASSQEGFGGGRGETQYF
TGTGCCAGCAGCCAAGAGGGTTTCGGCGGAGGCAGGGGGGAGACCCAGTACTTC
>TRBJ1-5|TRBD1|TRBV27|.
CASSRRKQGAVNQPQHF
TGTGCCAGCAGCCGCCGGAAACAGGGGGCAGTCAATCAGCCCCAGCATTTT
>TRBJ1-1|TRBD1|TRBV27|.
CASRTGDYTEAFF
TGTGCCAGCCGCACAGGGGATTACACTGAAGCTTTCTTT
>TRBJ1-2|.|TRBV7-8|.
CASSLEGRPPTGYTF
TGTGCCAGCAGCTTAGAAGGGAGGCCGCCCACGGGCTACACCTTC
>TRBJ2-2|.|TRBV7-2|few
CASRADRWTRELFF
TGTGCCAGCAGGGCAGATCGTTGGACAAGGGAGCTGTTTTTT
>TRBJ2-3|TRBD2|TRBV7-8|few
CASSFSGSFADTQYF
TGTGCCAGCAGCTTTAGCGGGAGTTTCGCAGATACGCAGTATTTT
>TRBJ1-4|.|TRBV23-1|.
CASSQDDVEGEKLFF
TGCGCCAGCAGTCAAGATGACGTAGAAGGGGAAAAACTGTTTTTT
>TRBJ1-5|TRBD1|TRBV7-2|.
CASSRLTGGDQPQHF
TGTGCCAGCAGCCGACTGACAGGGGGTGATCAGCCCCAGCATTTT
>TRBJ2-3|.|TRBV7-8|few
CASRPDREGTDTQYF
TGTGCCAGCAGACCTGACAGGGAGGGAACAGATACGCAGTATTTT
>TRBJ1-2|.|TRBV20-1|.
CSARDPGGTYGYTF
TGCAGTGCTAGAGATCCGGGGGGGACTTATGGCTACACCTTC
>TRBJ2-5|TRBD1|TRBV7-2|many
CASSAWDRAPETQYF
TGTGCCAGCAGCGCCTGGGACAGGGCTCCGGAGACCCAGTACTTC
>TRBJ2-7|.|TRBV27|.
CASSAFGGGEQYF
TGTGCCAGTAGCGCCTTCGGGGGTGGAGAGCAGTACTTC
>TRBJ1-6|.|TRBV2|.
CASGETTYNSPLHF
TGTGCCAGCGGGGAGACAACCTATAATTCACCCCTCCACTTT